Listed below are T cell receptor beta chains from one sample, sequenced in a study of blood T cell repertoires in COVID-19. Sequenced by immunoSEQ multiplex PCR; TCRdb stores in-frame clones only, minus some. The sample lists about 85,000 clones; nearly 90% were seen once. Material for sequencing was peripheral blood. Receptors were obtained from a woman over 75 with active or convalescent COVID-19. Each CDR3 is given with its conserved first and last residue. The D gene is left open where the match is weak. The size field is filled for only some rows; it gives once, few, many or a size class.

>TRBV7-2|TRBJ1-3|medium-sized|TRBD1
TGTGCCAGCAGTTATGGACAGGGCTCTGGAAACACCATATATTTT
CASSYGQGSGNTIYF
>TRBV2|TRBJ1-3|-|TRBD1
TGTGCCAGCACTAACTCGGGACAGGGGACTGGAAACACCATATATTTT
CASTNSGQGTGNTIYF
>TRBV27|TRBJ2-2|-|TRBD2
TGTGCCAGCAGGGGAGCGGGATTCACCGGGGAGCTGTTTTTT
CASRGAGFTGELFF
>TRBV28|TRBJ2-6|once|-
TGTGCCAGCAGTTTGTTAGGCGAGGCTGGGGCCAACGTCCTGACTTTC
CASSLLGEAGANVLTF
>TRBV19|TRBJ1-1|-|TRBD1
TGTGCCAGTAGCAAACAGGGGGCGCGACACACTGAAGCTTTCTTT
CASSKQGARHTEAFF
>TRBV10-3|TRBJ1-1|-|-
TGTGCCATCAGTGAAGAGGAAGGGGTCACTGAAGCTTTCTTT
CAISEEEGVTEAFF
>TRBV15|TRBJ1-5|-|-
TGTGCCACCAGCACTACTTCAGCGCAGCCCCAGCATTTT
CATSTTSAQPQHF
>TRBV3-1/TRBV3-2|TRBJ2-7|-|TRBD2
TGTGCCAGCAGCCCCTCTACTAGCGGGATTGAGCAGTACTTC
CASSPSTSGIEQYF
>TRBV27|TRBJ2-3|-|TRBD2
TGTGCCAGCAGTTTACTAGCGGGAGGGCCAGATACGCAGTATTTT
CASSLLAGGPDTQYF
>TRBV28|TRBJ2-7|once|-
TGTGCCAGCAGTTTAAATCAGGGGTTCGAGCAGTACTTC
CASSLNQGFEQYF
>TRBV9|TRBJ2-3|-|-
TGTGCCAGCAGTTCCTACAGCGGAACCACAGATACGCAGTATTTT
CASSSYSGTTDTQYF
>TRBV2|TRBJ1-2|-|TRBD1
TGTGCCAGGGGACAGAGAAACTATGGCTACACCTTC
CARGQRNYGYTF
>TRBV6-2/TRBV6-3|TRBJ1-5|-|-
TGTGCCAGCAGTCGCCTTGCGGGAAGTGTTCAGCCCCAGCATTTT
CASSRLAGSVQPQHF
>TRBV27|TRBJ1-5|-|TRBD1
TGTGCCAGCAGTCTAACAGGGGGCGCGGGTCAGCCCCAGCATTTT
CASSLTGGAGQPQHF
>TRBV6-2/TRBV6-3|TRBJ1-5|-|-
TGTGCCAGCACCCCGGACGGGGTTCGTCCCCAGCATTTT
CASTPDGVRPQHF
>TRBV28|TRBJ2-7|-|TRBD1
TGTGCCAGCAGTACACGCCGGGACAGGGCTTACGAGCAGTACTTC
CASSTRRDRAYEQYF
>TRBV5-1|TRBJ2-7|-|TRBD2
TGCGCCAGCAGCTCGGGACTAGCGGGAGGGCCAAGCTCCTACGAGCAGTACTTC
CASSSGLAGGPSSYEQYF
>TRBV6-6|TRBJ2-7|-|-
TGTGCCAGCAGACGAGGGACTGCTTACGAGCAGTACTTC
CASRRGTAYEQYF
>TRBV7-9|TRBJ2-3|-|-
TGTGCCAGCAGCTTAGCACAGGGTACGGATACGCAGTATTTT
CASSLAQGTDTQYF
>TRBV5-1|TRBJ2-7|-|TRBD2
TGCGCCAGCAGCTTGGTGTCTGGCACTAGCGGGAGGAACGAGCAGTACTTC
CASSLVSGTSGRNEQYF
>TRBV19|TRBJ1-5|-|TRBD1
TGTGCCAGTAGGGAGTACCGGACAGGGGATTTAGGGCCCCAGCATTTT
CASREYRTGDLGPQHF
>TRBV28|TRBJ2-3|-|-
TGTGCCAGCAGCCAAATACGAAATACTAGCCCAGATACGCAGTATTTT
CASSQIRNTSPDTQYF
>TRBV28|TRBJ2-4|-|-
TGTGCCAGCAGTCCACCTGGGACTCAGGCAGGCATTCAGTACTTC
CASSPPGTQAGIQYF
>TRBV28|TRBJ1-3|-|-
TGTGCCAGCAGCCAGCCGGGGGGGCTCTCTGGAAACACCATATATTTT
CASSQPGGLSGNTIYF
>TRBV12-3/TRBV12-4|TRBJ2-7|-|TRBD1
TGTGCCAGCACGTCAGGGGGCCACGAGCAGTACTTC
CASTSGGHEQYF
>TRBV2|TRBJ1-5|-|TRBD1
TGTGCCAGCAGTCTGGACAGGTTGGGCAATCAGCCCCAGCATTTT
CASSLDRLGNQPQHF
>TRBV5-1|TRBJ2-6|-|-
TGCGCCAGCAGCGAACAGGGATCCTCTGGGGCCAACGTCCTGACTTTC
CASSEQGSSGANVLTF
>TRBV29-1|TRBJ1-1|-|TRBD1
TGCAGCGTTTGGGGACAGGGAGATGAAGCTTTCTTT
CSVWGQGDEAFF
>TRBV27|TRBJ2-1|medium-sized|-
TGTGCCAGCAGTTTAAGGGAAGCCGGGACAACTTTCTACAATGAGCAGTTCTTC
CASSLREAGTTFYNEQFF
>TRBV5-4|TRBJ1-6|-|TRBD1
TGTGCCACCAAGGAACAGGGGGCACGGTCACCCCTCCACTTT
CATKEQGARSPLHF
>TRBV28|TRBJ1-4|-|-
TGTGCCAGCAGTCCCCGAATAGGGGCAACTAATGAAAAACTGTTTTTT
CASSPRIGATNEKLFF
>TRBV28|TRBJ1-1|-|TRBD1
TGTGCCAGCAGTTTATCCGACACGACAGGGGCTGAAGCTTTCTTT
CASSLSDTTGAEAFF
>TRBV6-5|TRBJ2-7|-|TRBD1
TGTGCCAGCAGCCCCGGGACAGCTGGTTACGAGCAGTACTTC
CASSPGTAGYEQYF
>TRBV6-6|TRBJ2-1|-|TRBD2
TGTGCCAGCAGACGCGGACTAGAGTCCTACAATGAGCAGTTCTTC
CASRRGLESYNEQFF
>TRBV6-4|TRBJ2-2|-|-
TGTGCCAGCAGTGAACAGCCGGGACAGAACACCGGGGAGCTGTTTTTT
CASSEQPGQNTGELFF
>TRBV11-3|TRBJ2-1|-|TRBD2
TGTGCCAGCAGCTTAGGCGGGACTAGCGGCTCGGATGAGCAGTTCTTC
CASSLGGTSGSDEQFF
>TRBV28|TRBJ1-3|-|-
TGTGCCAGCAGTTCCGGGGGCTCTGGAAACACCATATATTTT
CASSSGGSGNTIYF
>TRBV5-4|TRBJ2-7|few|TRBD2
TGTGCCAGCAGCCCTAGCGGGGCAAGCTCCTACGAGCAGTACTTC
CASSPSGASSYEQYF
>TRBV7-2|TRBJ1-4|-|-
TGTGCCAGCAGCGCAGCAACTAATGAAAAACTGTTTTTT
CASSAATNEKLFF
>TRBV10-1|TRBJ1-1|-|TRBD1
TGCGCCAGCAGTAGCGGGACAGGGACTGAAGCTTTCTTT
CASSSGTGTEAFF
>TRBV4-3|TRBJ2-7|-|-
TGCGCCAGCAGCCAAGAGGTTCAGGGGGGCTACGAGCAGTACTTC
CASSQEVQGGYEQYF
>TRBV19|TRBJ1-2|-|TRBD1
TGTGCCAGTAGTGCCCCTCGGGACAGGAACTATGGCTACACCTTC
CASSAPRDRNYGYTF
>TRBV18|TRBJ2-1|-|TRBD2
TGTGCCAGCTCACCCCCGACTAGCGGGAGTTCCTACAATGAGCAGTTCTTC
CASSPPTSGSSYNEQFF
>TRBV25-1|TRBJ2-6|-|TRBD2
TGTGCCAGCAGTGAATGGGCTAGCGGCTCTGGGGCCAACGTCCTGACTTTC
CASSEWASGSGANVLTF
>TRBV3-1/TRBV3-2|TRBJ2-3|-|TRBD2
TGTGCCAGCAGCCCAACTAGCGGGAGGGAGACAGATACGCAGTATTTT
CASSPTSGRETDTQYF
>TRBV7-2|TRBJ1-1|-|-
TGTGCCAGCAGCTTATACCAGGGGTACACTGAAGCTTTCTTT
CASSLYQGYTEAFF
>TRBV7-2|TRBJ1-2|-|-
TGTGCCAGCAGCCAAGGAGATGGCGGGTCTGGCTACACCTTC
CASSQGDGGSGYTF
>TRBV19|TRBJ1-3|-|-
TGTGCCAGTAGTTCAGGAGGGACTGGAAACACCATATATTTT
CASSSGGTGNTIYF
>TRBV9|TRBJ2-5|few|-
TGTGCCAGCAGCGTAGCGTTGGCGGCGGAGACCCAGTACTTC
CASSVALAAETQYF
>TRBV12-2|TRBJ2-1|-|-
TGTGCAAGTCGCTTAGAAACTAGCGGGGTATACAATGAGCAGTTCTTC
CASRLETSGVYNEQFF
>TRBV28|TRBJ2-2|-|TRBD2
TGTGCCAGCAGTGGGCCTTCGCTAGCGGGAGGACCGAACACCGGGGAGCTGTTTTTT
CASSGPSLAGGPNTGELFF
>TRBV24-1|TRBJ2-1|once|TRBD2
TGTGCCACCAGTGACCCACTAGCGGAAACTACAATGAAGCAGTTCTTC
CATSDPLAETTMKQFF
>TRBV18|TRBJ2-7|-|TRBD2
TGTGCCAGCTCACCCGTCGGAAGCACTAGCGGGAGTAAAGACGAGCAGTACTTC
CASSPVGSTSGSKDEQYF
>TRBV5-1|TRBJ2-4|-|TRBD1
TGCGCCAGCAGCTTCCTTGGACAGGGTTTAGCCAAAAACATTCAGTACTTC
CASSFLGQGLAKNIQYF
>TRBV27|TRBJ2-2|-|-
TGTGCCAGCCGGGGGGCGCGGAACACCGGGGAGCTGTTTTTT
CASRGARNTGELFF
>TRBV6-5|TRBJ2-7|-|-
TGTGCCAGCAGAGACGATGCGCGGGGTAAGCAGTACTTC
CASRDDARGKQYF
>TRBV4-2|TRBJ2-1|-|TRBD2
TGTGCCAGCAGCCGAGGACTAGCGGGAGCCACCTACAATGAGCAGTTCTTC
CASSRGLAGATYNEQFF
>TRBV2|TRBJ2-3|-|-
TGTGCCAGCAGTGGGGAGCGTACTAGCACAGATACGCAGTATTTT
CASSGERTSTDTQYF